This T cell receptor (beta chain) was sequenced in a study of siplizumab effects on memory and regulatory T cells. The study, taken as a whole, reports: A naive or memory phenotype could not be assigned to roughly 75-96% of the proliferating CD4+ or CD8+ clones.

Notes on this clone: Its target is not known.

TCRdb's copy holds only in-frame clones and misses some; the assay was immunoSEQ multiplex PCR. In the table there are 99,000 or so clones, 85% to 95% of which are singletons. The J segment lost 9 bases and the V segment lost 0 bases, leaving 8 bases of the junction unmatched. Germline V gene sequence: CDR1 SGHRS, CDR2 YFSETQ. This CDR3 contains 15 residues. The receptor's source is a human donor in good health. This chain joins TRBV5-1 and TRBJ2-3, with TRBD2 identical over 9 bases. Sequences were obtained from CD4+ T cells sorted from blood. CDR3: CASSLDVSGSDTQYF. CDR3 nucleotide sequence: TGCGCCAGCAGCTTGGATGTTAGCGGGAGCGACACGCAGTATTTT.